This record looks at one TCR beta chain sequence and its context. This sample is part of a study of blood T cell repertoires in COVID-19. Study as a whole: Spain, Italy and the United States supplied samples that represented acute and convalescent COVID-19. PBMCs, B-cell-depleted T cells, or T cells were the source of the cDNA or gDNA that made up the material.

V shed 6 bases and J 8 bases; nucleotides not matched to a gene: 3. The CDR3 covers 11 residues. Per germline, CDR1 SNHLY and CDR2 FYNNEI. Original processing methods: Amplification of reference gene primers was used by the study to estimate nucleated cell counts. Method: immunoSEQ multiplex PCR; TCRdb's copy keeps in-frame clones and lacks some. That table supplies the V and J calls and clone size; D and trimming were determined from the DNA. The profile shows around 230,000 clones, around four fifths of them singletons. This receptor was taken from a middle-aged woman with active or convalescent COVID-19. This chain uses TRBV2 with TRBJ1-2, with 7 nucleotides matching TRBD1. The sample comprised peripheral blood. The CDR3 region has the DNA TGTGCCAGCAGGACAGGGTTAGGCTACACCTTC. As protein: CASRTGLGYTF.